These 32 T cell receptor beta chains were sequenced from one sample in a study of cytomegalovirus exposure and HLA in healthy donors. PCR involved 60 Vbeta and 13 Jbeta primers. Only in-frame clones appear in the TCRdb table, and some are missing; sequencing was by immunoSEQ multiplex PCR. The sample contains 60,000 to 85,000 clones, 74% of which appear only once. The material sequenced was PBMCs. The receptors originated from a human donor in good health.

This chain uses TRBV7-9 with TRBJ1-1; unclear D gene. The V end lost 3 bases, the J end lost 3 bases, and 8 bases lay between the germline ends. The germline V gene has CDR1 SEHNR and CDR2 FQNEAQ (reference sequence). The length of the CDR3 is 13 residues. CDR3 in DNA: TGTGCCAGCAGCTTCCAAGGAGACACTGAAGCTTTCTTT. Residues: CASSFQGDTEAFF.

The chain links TRBV15 to TRBJ2-1; possible D gene TRBD1, 6 bases. CDR1 and CDR2 from the germline V gene are LNHNV and YYDKDF (reference sequence). CDR3 length: 16 residues. V was cut by 0 bases and J by 2 bases, with 11 bases left in between. CDR3 nucleotides: TGTGCCACCAGCAGAGAAGGAGGACAGACCTACAATGAGCAGTTCTTC. Translation: CATSREGGQTYNEQFF.

The chain has TRBV29-1 and TRBJ1-2; 7 nucleotides agree with TRBD1. V lost 3 bases and J lost 3; bases outside the gene matches: 1. Germline assignment: CDR1 SQVTM and CDR2 ANQGSEA. This CDR3 comprises 12 residues. The CDR3 DNA follows: TGCAGCGTTGACGGGACAGACTATGGCTACACCTTC. Its protein is CSVDGTDYGYTF.

The V gene is TRBV7-8, the J gene TRBJ1-5; 9 bases agree with TRBD1. The J segment lost 3 bases and the V segment lost 2 bases, leaving 5 bases of the junction unmatched. The CDR3 totals 16 residues. Germline assignment: CDR1 SGHVS and CDR2 FQNEAQ. CDR3 residues: CASSLLNRGPNQPQHF. DNA for the CDR3: TGTGCCAGCAGCTTACTGAACAGGGGGCCCAATCAGCCCCAGCATTTT.

The table lists this clone with a few counts. V gene TRBV11-3 combines with J gene TRBJ1-4; D gene ambiguous. This CDR3 contains 15 residues. V was trimmed by 1 base and J by 0 bases, leaving 6 bases between them. Looked up from germline, CDR1 is SGHNT and CDR2 is YENEEA. Here the CDR3 reads CASSLAGTTNEKLFF. In DNA, the CDR3 is TGTGCCAGCAGCTTAGCCGGGACAACTAATGAAAAACTGTTTTTT.

CDR3 sequence reads: CSVEGLAGVRNEQFF. CDR3 coding DNA: TGCAGCGTTGAGGGACTAGCGGGAGTAAGAAATGAGCAGTTCTTC. The chain combines TRBV29-1 with TRBJ2-1; 14 nucleotides agree with TRBD2. Looked up from germline, CDR1 is SQVTM and CDR2 is ANQGSEA. CDR3 length: 15 amino acids. V shed 3 bases and J 7 bases; nucleotides not matched to a gene: 5.

The genes are TRBV4-1 and TRBJ1-5; no firm D call. The V end was cut by 5 bases, the J end by 3 bases, with 8 bases between. CDR1 and CDR2 from the germline V gene are MGHRA and YSYEKL. The CDR3 consists of 13 residues. The DNA for the CDR3 is TGCGCCAGCAGCTACCGGGACAATCAGCCCCAGCATTTT. It yields the protein CASSYRDNQPQHF.

J is TRBJ1-2 and V is TRBV7-2, with D tentatively TRBD1 (5 bases). V lost 5 bases and J 6 bases, leaving 19 bases between the germline ends. Germline V lookup: CDR1 SGHTA, CDR2 FQGNSA. This CDR3 spans 15 amino acids. CDR3 in amino acids: CASSPDVGAADGYTF. The CDR3 bases are TGTGCCAGCAGCCCCGACGTAGGGGCGGCAGATGGCTACACCTTC.

The chain combines TRBV19 with TRBJ1-5; D call uncertain. Germline-derived CDR1 and CDR2 are LNHDA and SQIVND (reference sequence). V was clipped by 3 bases and J by 6 bases, with 12 bases between them. This CDR3 has 14 residues. As DNA, the CDR3 is TGTGCCAGTAGTATGAGTTCCTTGGTTCAGCCCCAGCATTTT. Amino acids: CASSMSSLVQPQHF.

The rearrangement links TRBV4-1 to TRBJ2-7; 8 bases match TRBD1. The length of the CDR3 is 15 residues. CDR1 MGHRA and CDR2 YSYEKL come from the germline V gene. Germline trimming cut 0 bases from V and 7 bases from J; bases unmatched to any gene: 8. For the CDR3, the DNA is TGCGCCAGCAGCCAAGAACCAGGGGGCCGTTGGGAGCAGTACTTC. Protein: CASSQEPGGRWEQYF.

The chain joins TRBV4-1 to TRBJ2-7; 15 bases fit TRBD2. With 0 bases clipped from V and 2 bases from J, the junction kept 8 bases outside the gene matches. CDR3 length: 19 residues. CDR1 MGHRA and CDR2 YSYEKL come from the germline V gene. The CDR3 spells CASSQDRPGTSGRPYEQYF. The CDR3 DNA is TGCGCCAGCAGCCAAGATCGTCCAGGGACTAGCGGGAGGCCCTACGAGCAGTACTTC.

Remarks on this clone: Other DNA sequences within the sample encode an identical CDR3. The chain combines TRBV6-6 with TRBJ2-7; 8 bases fit TRBD2. Germline assignment: CDR1 MNHNY and CDR2 SVGAGI (reference sequence). This CDR3 has 13 residues. The V gene end was trimmed by 2 bases and the J gene end by 3 bases; junction bases not matched to a gene: 0. The CDR3 reads CASSYAGGYEQYF. CDR3 nucleotides: TGTGCCAGCAGTTACGCGGGAGGCTACGAGCAGTACTTC.

CDR3 in DNA: TGTGCCAGCAGCACCGGACAGCCCTCGAACACCGGGGAGCTGTTTTTT. This encodes CASSTGQPSNTGELFF. The chain joins TRBV9 to TRBJ2-2; D might be TRBD1 (6 bases). Germline CDR1 reads SGDLS; CDR2 reads YYNGEE. CDR3 length: 16 residues. Trimming removed 4 bases at V and 0 bases at J, with 13 bases between.

Of note for this clone: Compared with germline, one end of the junction differs, possibly owing to a read error. The chain joins TRBV2 to TRBJ1-2; no reliable D call. The CDR3 length is 13 residues. Germline values: CDR1 SNHLY, CDR2 FYNNEI. The DNA for the CDR3 is TGTGCCAGCATGGCGTCTGCTAACTATGGCTACCCCTTC. Amino acids: CASMASANYGYPF.

This rearrangement joins TRBV19 to TRBJ1-1; maybe TRBD1 (6 bases). V was clipped by 5 bases and J by 1 base, with 17 bases between them. The CDR3 loop spans 16 amino acids. Germline V gene data show CDR1 as LNHDA and CDR2 as SQIVND (reference sequence). In DNA, the CDR3 is TGTGCCAGTAGTCAAAGCCCGGGGGGCAGGAACACTGAAGCTTTCTTT. As protein: CASSQSPGGRNTEAFF.

The V call is TRBV5-5, the J call TRBJ1-1, with 7 bases aligning to TRBD1. This CDR3 is 14 amino acids long. Germline V gene sequence: CDR1 SGHKS, CDR2 YYEKEE (reference sequence). V lost 5 bases and J lost 2; bases outside the gene matches: 6. The CDR3 sequence is CASSLTGFNTEAFF. CDR3 sequence (DNA): TGTGCCAGCAGTTTGACAGGGTTCAACACTGAAGCTTTCTTT. The full variable domain, in which reference TRBV5-5 and TRBJ1-1 provide the parts outside the CDR3, is DAGVTQSPTHLIKTRGQQVTLRCSPISGHKSVSWYQQVLGQGPQFIFQYYEKEERGRGNFPDRFSARQFPNYSSELNVNALLLGDSALYLCASSLTGFNTEAFFGQGTRLTVV.

This clone was seen a single time. The chain uses TRBV2 and TRBJ2-1; D is perhaps TRBD2 (5 bases). CDR1 and CDR2 from the germline V gene are SNHLY and FYNNEI. The germline V and J ends were trimmed by 3 bases and 6 bases, with 9 bases remaining between them. The CDR3 runs 13 residues. CDR3 protein: CASSEARGNEQFF. The CDR3, as DNA: TGTGCCAGCAGTGAGGCTCGGGGCAATGAGCAGTTCTTC.

This clone was counted a few times. This chain links TRBV9 with TRBJ1-2; D is unclear. Trimming stripped 2 bases from V and 1 base from J, with 6 bases between. This CDR3 spans 13 amino acids. Germline-derived CDR1 and CDR2 are SGDLS and YYNGEE. Here the CDR3 DNA reads TGTGCCAGCAGCGTCAAAAATAACTATGGCTACACCTTC. Its translation: CASSVKNNYGYTF.

The chain uses TRBV13 and TRBJ2-7; 10 bases are a match to TRBD2. Germline V CDR1 and CDR2: PRHDT, FYEKMQ (reference sequence). The CDR3 consists of 13 residues. V dropped 2 bases and J dropped 6; count of bases not matched to a gene: 1. The CDR3 region has the DNA TGTGCCAGCAGCTTACAGCGGGAGGGCGAGCAGTACTTC. Its translation: CASSLQREGEQYF.

This clone has a handful of counts. The chain is built from TRBV6-5 and TRBJ2-7, with 12 bases that match TRBD2. This CDR3 is built from 14 residues. V shed 6 bases and J 10 bases; nucleotides not matched to a gene: 10. The germline V gene has CDR1 MNHEY and CDR2 SVGAGI. The CDR3, as DNA: TGTGCCAGCAGGCCGACTAGCGGGAGCCTAAAACAGTACTTC. Translating it yields CASRPTSGSLKQYF.

This chain connects TRBV6-6 to TRBJ2-2, with 7 bases lining up with TRBD1. Trimming removed 2 bases from V and 5 bases from J; junction bases left unmatched: 2. The CDR3 is made up of 14 amino acids. CDR1 is MNHNY and CDR2 is SVGAGI in the germline V gene (reference sequence). The CDR3 spells CASSYDRETGELFF. CDR3 in DNA: TGTGCCAGCAGTTACGACAGGGAGACCGGGGAGCTGTTTTTT.

This sequence joins TRBV19 and TRBJ1-5, with TRBD1 identical over 7 bases. The CDR3 runs 15 residues. Germline V gives CDR1 LNHDA, CDR2 SQIVND (reference sequence). The junction had 15 bases not matched to a gene; V was cut back by 6 bases and J by 10 bases. The CDR3 reads CASSRRGRGTVPQHF. The CDR3 DNA reads as TGTGCCAGTAGCCGTCGCGGCAGGGGGACGGTACCCCAGCATTTT.

The chain joins TRBV4-1 to TRBJ2-3, with 8 bases identical to TRBD2. This CDR3 has 16 amino acids. With 4 bases clipped from V and 2 bases from J, the junction kept 8 bases outside the gene matches. Germline CDR1 is MGHRA and CDR2 is YSYEKL. The CDR3 nucleotides are TGCGCCAGCAGCCCACCCGGGACTAGAGCCACAGATACGCAGTATTTT. As protein: CASSPPGTRATDTQYF.

The chain uses TRBV9 and TRBJ2-2; 8 nucleotides align to TRBD1. J lost 4 bases, V lost 5 bases, and 4 bases had no gene match. The CDR3 runs 14 residues. The germline V gene has CDR1 SGDLS and CDR2 YYNGEE. As DNA, the CDR3 is TGTGCCAGCAGAGCTGACAGGGGCACCGGGGAGCTGTTTTTT. This codes for CASRADRGTGELFF.

J is TRBJ2-3 and V is TRBV5-1; TRBD2 matches at 12 bases. With 1 base clipped from V and 0 bases from J, the junction kept 12 bases outside the gene matches. Per germline, CDR1 SGHRS and CDR2 YFSETQ. The CDR3 covers 20 residues. CDR3 region: CASSLWLWGLAGSSTDTQYF. DNA of the CDR3: TGCGCCAGCAGCTTGTGGTTGTGGGGACTAGCGGGCTCTAGCACAGATACGCAGTATTTT.

The chain couples TRBV28 to TRBJ2-7; D possibly corresponds to TRBD2 (7 bases). Germline CDR1 reads MDHEN; CDR2 reads SYDVKM. CDR3 length: 15 amino acids. V was shortened by 5 bases and J by 2 bases, with 16 bases between the two germline ends. CDR3 in DNA: TGTGCCAGCAGTGGGAGGGGGGGGGCAGCCTACGAGCAGTACTTC. As protein: CASSGRGGAAYEQYF. The variable domain in full, completed from reference TRBV28 and TRBJ2-7, reads DVKVTQSSRYLVKRTGEKVFLECVQDMDHENMFWYRQDPGLGLRLIYFSYDVKMKEKGDIPEGYSVSREKKERFSLILESASTNQTSMYLCASSGRGGAAYEQYFGPGTRLTVT.

The chain links TRBV7-8 to TRBJ2-1; 7 bases align to TRBD2. This CDR3 region has 13 residues. Germline V gives CDR1 SGHVS, CDR2 FQNEAQ. V dropped 4 bases and J dropped 11; count of bases not matched to a gene: 8. The CDR3 nucleotides are TGTGCCAGCAGCTCCGCCCGGGAGGTAAAGCAGTTCTTC. This codes for CASSSAREVKQFF.

This sequence joins TRBV29-1 and TRBJ1-2; TRBD1 matches at 9 bases. V shed 3 bases and J 3 bases; nucleotides not matched to a gene: 8. Germline assignment: CDR1 SQVTM and CDR2 ANQGSEA. The CDR3 contains 15 residues. The CDR3 loop is CSVDQGQGLYYGYTF. CDR3 bases: TGCAGCGTTGACCAGGGACAGGGATTATACTATGGCTACACCTTC.

This clone was seen more than once but under ten times. This sequence joins TRBV7-9 and TRBJ1-3; D remains ambiguous. Per germline, CDR1 SEHNR and CDR2 FQNEAQ (reference sequence). V was cut by 3 bases and J by 3 bases, with 12 bases left in between. This CDR3 region has 15 residues. The CDR3 loop is CASSFTQQNGNTIYF. Written as DNA, the CDR3 is TGTGCCAGCAGCTTTACTCAACAGAATGGAAACACCATATATTTT.

This chain connects TRBV2 to TRBJ1-1; D not resolved. This CDR3 region has 14 residues. The ends were cut back, 4 bases at V and 3 bases at J, with 12 bases in the middle. The germline V gene encodes CDR1 SNHLY and CDR2 FYNNEI. CDR3 region: CASSGRGWDTEAFF. The CDR3 DNA reads as TGTGCCAGCAGTGGGAGAGGGTGGGACACTGAAGCTTTCTTT.

The chain uses TRBV13 and TRBJ2-7; D possibly corresponds to TRBD1 (5 bases). This CDR3 contains 17 residues. From germline, CDR1 is PRHDT and CDR2 FYEKMQ (reference sequence). V was cut by 6 bases and J by 0 bases, with 21 bases left in between. As DNA, the CDR3 is TGTGCCAGCAGATCTATGAGACAGAGCTATGGCTCCTACGAGCAGTACTTC. Protein product: CASRSMRQSYGSYEQYF.

The chain combines TRBV29-1 with TRBJ2-2; 10 bases agree with TRBD1. The V gene's germline CDR1 is SQVTM and CDR2 ANQGSEA. The CDR3 length is 16 residues. CDR3 DNA: TGCAGTGTCAGTGATCCGGGACAGGGGCACACCGGGGAGCTGTTTTTT. Translated, it gives CSVSDPGQGHTGELFF.